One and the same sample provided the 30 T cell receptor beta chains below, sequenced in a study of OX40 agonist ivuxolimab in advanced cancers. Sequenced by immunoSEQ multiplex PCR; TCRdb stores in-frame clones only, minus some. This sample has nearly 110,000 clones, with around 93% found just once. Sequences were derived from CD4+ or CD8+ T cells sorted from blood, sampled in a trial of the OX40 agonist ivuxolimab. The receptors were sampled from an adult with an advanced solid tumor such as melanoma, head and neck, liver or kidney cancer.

Here the CDR3 reads CASRRTGINEKLFF. For the CDR3, the DNA is TGTGCCAGCAGGAGGACAGGGATTAATGAAAAACTGTTTTTT. The chain recombines TRBV7-9 with TRBJ1-4; TRBD1 matches at 8 bases. Losses at the gene ends were 6 bases for V and 4 bases for J; bases not matched to a gene: 4. Germline V CDR1 and CDR2: SEHNR, FQNEAQ (reference sequence). The CDR3 loop spans 14 amino acids.

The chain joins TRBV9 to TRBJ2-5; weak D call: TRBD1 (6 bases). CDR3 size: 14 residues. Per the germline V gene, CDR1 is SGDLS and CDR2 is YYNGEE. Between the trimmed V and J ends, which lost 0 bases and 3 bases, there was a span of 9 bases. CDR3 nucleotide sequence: TGTGCCAGCAGCGTAGGTCAGGGGAAAGAGACCCAGTACTTC. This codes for CASSVGQGKETQYF.

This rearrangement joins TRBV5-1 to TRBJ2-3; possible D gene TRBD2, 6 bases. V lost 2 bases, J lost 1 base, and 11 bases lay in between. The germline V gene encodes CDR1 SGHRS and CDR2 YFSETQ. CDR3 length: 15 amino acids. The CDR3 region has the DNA TGCGCCAGCAGCTTTGGGGGGAGTCGCACAGATACGCAGTATTTT. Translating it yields CASSFGGSRTDTQYF. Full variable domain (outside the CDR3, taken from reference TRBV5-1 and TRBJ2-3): KAGVTQTPRYLIKTRGQQVTLSCSPISGHRSVSWYQQTPGQGLQFLFEYFSETQRNKGNFPGRFSGRQFSNSRSEMNVSTLELGDSALYLCASSFGGSRTDTQYFGPGTRLTVL.

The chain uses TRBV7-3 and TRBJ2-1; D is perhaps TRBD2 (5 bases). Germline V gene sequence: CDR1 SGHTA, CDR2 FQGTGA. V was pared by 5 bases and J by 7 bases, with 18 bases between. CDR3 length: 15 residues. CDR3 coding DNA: TGTGCCAGCAGCAGAGGACTGAGAGACTTGAATGAGCAGTTCTTC. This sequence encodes CASSRGLRDLNEQFF.

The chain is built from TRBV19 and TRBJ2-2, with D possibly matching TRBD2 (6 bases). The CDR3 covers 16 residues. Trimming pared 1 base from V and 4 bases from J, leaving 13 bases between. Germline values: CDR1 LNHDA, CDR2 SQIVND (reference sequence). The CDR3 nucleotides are TGTGCCAGTAGTATAGGTGCGGGGAGGAGCACCGGGGAGCTGTTTTTT. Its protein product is CASSIGAGRSTGELFF.

The CDR3 nucleotides are TGTGCCAGCGGTGAGGGGACAGATACGCAGTATTTT. Translating it yields CASGEGTDTQYF. The rearrangement uses TRBV7-3 and TRBJ2-3; D may correspond to TRBD1 or TRBD2 (5 bases each). Trimming left V 8 bases short and J 3 bases short, with 9 bases between. Germline lookup yields CDR1 SGHTA and CDR2 FQGTGA. The CDR3 has 12 residues.

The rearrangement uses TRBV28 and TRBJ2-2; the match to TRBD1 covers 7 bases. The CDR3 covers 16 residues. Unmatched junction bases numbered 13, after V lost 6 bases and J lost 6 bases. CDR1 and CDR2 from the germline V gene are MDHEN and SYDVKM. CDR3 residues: CASRKGGSVWAGELFF. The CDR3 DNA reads TGTGCCAGCAGAAAAGGGGGCAGCGTATGGGCCGGGGAGCTGTTTTTT.

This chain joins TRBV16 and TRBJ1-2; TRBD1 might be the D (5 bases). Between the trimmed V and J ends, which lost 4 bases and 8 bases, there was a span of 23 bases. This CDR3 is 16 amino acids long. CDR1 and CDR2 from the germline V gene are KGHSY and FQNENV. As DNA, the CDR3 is TGTGCCAGCAGCCCCCCGGGACTGGTTACGGGAGGGGGCTACACCTTC. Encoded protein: CASSPPGLVTGGGYTF.

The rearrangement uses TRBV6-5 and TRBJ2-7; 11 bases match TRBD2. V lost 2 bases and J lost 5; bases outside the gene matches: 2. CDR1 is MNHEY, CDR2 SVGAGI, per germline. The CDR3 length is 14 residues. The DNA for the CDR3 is TGTGCCAGCAGTTACAAACTAGCGGGAGACGAGCAGTACTTC. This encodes CASSYKLAGDEQYF.

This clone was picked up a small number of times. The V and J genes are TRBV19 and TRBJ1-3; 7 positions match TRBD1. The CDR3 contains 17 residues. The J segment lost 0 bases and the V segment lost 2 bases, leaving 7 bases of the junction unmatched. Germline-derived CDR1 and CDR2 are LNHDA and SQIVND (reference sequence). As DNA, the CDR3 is TGTGCCAGTAGTATACCCCGACAGGGTGGCTCTGGAAACACCATATATTTT. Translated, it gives CASSIPRQGGSGNTIYF.

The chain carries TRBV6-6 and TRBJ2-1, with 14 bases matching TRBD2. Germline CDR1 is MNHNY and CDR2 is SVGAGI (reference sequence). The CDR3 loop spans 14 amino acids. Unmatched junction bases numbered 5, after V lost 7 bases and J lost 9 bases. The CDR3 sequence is CASKGLAGGGEQFF. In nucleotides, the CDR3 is TGTGCCAGCAAAGGACTAGCGGGAGGTGGTGAGCAGTTCTTC.

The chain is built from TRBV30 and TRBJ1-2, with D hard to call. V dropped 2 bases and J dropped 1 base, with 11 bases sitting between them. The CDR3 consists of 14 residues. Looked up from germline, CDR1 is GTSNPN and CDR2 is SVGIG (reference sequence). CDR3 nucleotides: TGTGCCTGGAGTTCCTCCGGAGTTAACTATGGCTACACCTTC. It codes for CAWSSSGVNYGYTF.

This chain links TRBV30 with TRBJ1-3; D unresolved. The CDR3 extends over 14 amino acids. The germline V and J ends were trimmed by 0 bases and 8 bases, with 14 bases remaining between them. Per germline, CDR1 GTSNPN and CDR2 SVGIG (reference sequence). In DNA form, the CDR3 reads TGTGCCTGGAGTGTACCACAGAGCCAATACACCATATATTTT. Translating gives CAWSVPQSQYTIYF.

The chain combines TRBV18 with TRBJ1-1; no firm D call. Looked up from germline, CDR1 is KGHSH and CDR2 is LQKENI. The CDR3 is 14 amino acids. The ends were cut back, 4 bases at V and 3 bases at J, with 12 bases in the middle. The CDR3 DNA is TGTGCCAGCTCACACTATGTGGAGGACACTGAAGCTTTCTTT. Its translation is CASSHYVEDTEAFF.

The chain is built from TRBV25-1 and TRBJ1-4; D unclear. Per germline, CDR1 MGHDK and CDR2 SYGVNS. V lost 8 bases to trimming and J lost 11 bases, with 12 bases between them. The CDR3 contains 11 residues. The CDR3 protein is CASGIQGKLFF. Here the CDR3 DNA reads TGTGCCAGCGGAATTCAAGGGAAACTGTTTTTT.

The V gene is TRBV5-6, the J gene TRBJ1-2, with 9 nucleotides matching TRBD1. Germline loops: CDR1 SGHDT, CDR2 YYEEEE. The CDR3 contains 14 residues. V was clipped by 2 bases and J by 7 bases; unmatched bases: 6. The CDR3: CASSFPGQGGGYTF. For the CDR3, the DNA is TGTGCCAGCAGCTTCCCGGGACAGGGAGGTGGCTACACCTTC.

In DNA, the CDR3 is TGTGCCAGCAGCAACATCAGGACAGGGGCTACAATTAGCAATCAGCCCCAGCATTTT. Its translation: CASSNIRTGATISNQPQHF. The chain recombines TRBV21-1 with TRBJ1-5; TRBD1 reflects the table's D call only, with no check against the DNA. TRBV21-1 is tagged as a pseudogene. This CDR3 has 19 residues.

The chain's CDR3 is CASSLALRDTIYF. The CDR3 coding sequence is TGTGCCAGCAGCTTAGCACTCAGGGACACCATATATTTT. This chain joins TRBV7-2 and TRBJ1-3, with TRBD1 as a possible D gene (5 bases). Germline loops: CDR1 SGHTA, CDR2 FQGNSA. CDR3 size: 13 residues. V gave up 0 bases and J gave up 8 bases, with 8 bases separating them.

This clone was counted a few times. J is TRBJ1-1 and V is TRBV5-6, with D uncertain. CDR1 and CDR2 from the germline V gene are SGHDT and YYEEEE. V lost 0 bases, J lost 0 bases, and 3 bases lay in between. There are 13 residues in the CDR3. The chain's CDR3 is CASSLVLNTEAFF. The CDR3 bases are TGTGCCAGCAGCTTGGTCCTGAACACTGAAGCTTTCTTT.

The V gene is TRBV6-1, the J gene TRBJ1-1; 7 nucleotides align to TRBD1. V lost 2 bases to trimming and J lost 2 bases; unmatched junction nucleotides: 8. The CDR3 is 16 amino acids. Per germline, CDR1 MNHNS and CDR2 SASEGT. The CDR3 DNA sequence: TGTGCCAGCAGTGAATATTCCGGGACAGTAAACACTGAAGCTTTCTTT. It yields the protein CASSEYSGTVNTEAFF.

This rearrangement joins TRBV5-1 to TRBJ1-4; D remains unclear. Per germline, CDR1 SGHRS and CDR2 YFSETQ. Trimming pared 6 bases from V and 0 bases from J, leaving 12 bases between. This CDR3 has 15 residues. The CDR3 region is CASTRTTATNEKLFF. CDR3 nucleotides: TGCGCCAGCACCCGGACTACTGCAACTAATGAAAAACTGTTTTTT.

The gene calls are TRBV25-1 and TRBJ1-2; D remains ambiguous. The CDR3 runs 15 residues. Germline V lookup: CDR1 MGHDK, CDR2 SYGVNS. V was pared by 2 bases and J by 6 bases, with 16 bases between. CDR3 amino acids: CASSEIGSLKNGYTF. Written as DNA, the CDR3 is TGTGCCAGCAGTGAAATAGGGTCTCTAAAAAATGGCTACACCTTC.

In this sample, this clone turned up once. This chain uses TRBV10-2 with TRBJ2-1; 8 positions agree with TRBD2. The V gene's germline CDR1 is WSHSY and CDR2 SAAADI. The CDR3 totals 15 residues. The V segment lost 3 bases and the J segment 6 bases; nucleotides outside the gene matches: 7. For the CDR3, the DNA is TGCGCCAGCAGTGACGGAGCGGGAGTCTCCAATGAGCAGTTCTTC. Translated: CASSDGAGVSNEQFF.

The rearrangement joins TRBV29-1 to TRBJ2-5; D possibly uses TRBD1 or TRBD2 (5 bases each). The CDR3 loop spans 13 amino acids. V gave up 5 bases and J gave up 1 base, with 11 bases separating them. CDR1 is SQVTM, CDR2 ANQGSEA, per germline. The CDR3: CSVSEGLQETQYF. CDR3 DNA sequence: TGCAGCGTTAGTGAGGGGCTCCAAGAGACCCAGTACTTC. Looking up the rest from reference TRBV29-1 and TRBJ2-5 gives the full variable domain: SAVISQKPSRDICQRGTSLTIQCQVDSQVTMMFWYRQQPGQSLTLIATANQGSEATYESGFVIDKFPISRPNLTFSTLTVSNMSPEDSSIYLCSVSEGLQETQYFGPGTRLLVL.

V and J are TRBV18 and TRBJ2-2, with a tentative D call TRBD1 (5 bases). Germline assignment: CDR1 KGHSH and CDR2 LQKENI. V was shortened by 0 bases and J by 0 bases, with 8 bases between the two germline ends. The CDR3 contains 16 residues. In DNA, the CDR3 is TGTGCCAGCTCACCACCGGTACAGGCGAACACCGGGGAGCTGTTTTTT. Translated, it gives CASSPPVQANTGELFF.

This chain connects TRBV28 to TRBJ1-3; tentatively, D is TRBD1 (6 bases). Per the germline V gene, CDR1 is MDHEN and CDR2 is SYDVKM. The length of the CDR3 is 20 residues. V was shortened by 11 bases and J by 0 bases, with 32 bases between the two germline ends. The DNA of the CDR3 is TGTGCCCCAAAGTTTTGGATTGGGTGTCCAGGGGACCCCTCTGGAAACACCATATATTTT. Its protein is CAPKFWIGCPGDPSGNTIYF.

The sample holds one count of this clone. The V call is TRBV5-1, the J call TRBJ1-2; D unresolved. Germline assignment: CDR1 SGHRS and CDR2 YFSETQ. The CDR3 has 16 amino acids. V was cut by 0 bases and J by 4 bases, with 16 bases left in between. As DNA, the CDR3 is TGCGCCAGCAGCTTGGCCGTAGGCGATCCTATCTATGGCTACACCTTC. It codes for CASSLAVGDPIYGYTF.

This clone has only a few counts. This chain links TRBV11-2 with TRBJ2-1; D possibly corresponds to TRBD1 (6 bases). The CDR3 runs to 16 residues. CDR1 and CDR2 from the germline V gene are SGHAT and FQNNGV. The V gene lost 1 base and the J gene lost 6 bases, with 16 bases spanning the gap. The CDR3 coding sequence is TGTGCCAGCAGCTTAGCCTCAGGGGTGGGAATCAATGAGCAGTTCTTC. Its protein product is CASSLASGVGINEQFF.

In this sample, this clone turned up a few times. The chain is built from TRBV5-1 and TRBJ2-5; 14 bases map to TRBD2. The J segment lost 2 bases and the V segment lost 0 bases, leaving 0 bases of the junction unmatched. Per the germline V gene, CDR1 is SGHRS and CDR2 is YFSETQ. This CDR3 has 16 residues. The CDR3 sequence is CASSLGLAGGQETQYF. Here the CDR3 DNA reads TGCGCCAGCAGCTTGGGACTAGCGGGAGGGCAAGAGACCCAGTACTTC.

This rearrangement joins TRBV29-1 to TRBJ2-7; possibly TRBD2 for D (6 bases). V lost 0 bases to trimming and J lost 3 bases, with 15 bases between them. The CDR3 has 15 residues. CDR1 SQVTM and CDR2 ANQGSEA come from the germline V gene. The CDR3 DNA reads TGCAGCGTTGAAGAGGGGGGTTCGGGGGTCTACGAGCAGTACTTC. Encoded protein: CSVEEGGSGVYEQYF.